This T cell receptor beta chain was identified during a study of radiation and T cells in renal cell carcinoma. This table comes from immunoSEQ multiplex PCR, and its TCRdb copy is limited to in-frame clones, with some not included. The sample lists about 130,000 clones, about 81% occurring once. CDR3 length equals 16 residues. CDR1 is WNHNN and CDR2 is SYGVQD in the germline V gene (reference sequence). J lost 0 bases, V lost 5 bases, and 6 bases had no gene match. The time point is: blood 2 weeks post-SBRT. Specified treatment: 15 Gy SBRT to primary tumor, nephrectomy 4 weeks later. The source material was blood, sampled from a patient whose treatment included radiotherapy and nephrectomy. The source is a man aged 50-59 years with renal cell carcinoma. The genes are TRBV10-1 and TRBJ1-3; 8 positions agree with TRBD1. CDR3 in DNA: TGCGCCAGCAGTTCAGGGGGCGCCGACTCTGGAAACACCATATATTTT. It translates to CASSSGGADSGNTIYF.